Given below is one T cell receptor beta chain in context. Its antigen is as yet unknown. The PCR employed 60 Vbeta primers together with 13 Jbeta primers. The protocol was immunoSEQ multiplex PCR, while the TCRdb copy is restricted to in-frame clones and leaves out a portion. The sample records 210,000 or so clones, 70% to 90% being singletons. This sample is part of a study of cytomegalovirus exposure and HLA in healthy donors. Study-level findings and limits: Generally TCR sequences proved uncommon, though certain public TCRs appeared in numerous donors.

Per the germline V gene, CDR1 is MNHNS and CDR2 is SASEGT. Trimming pared 4 bases from V and 2 bases from J, leaving 12 bases between. The CDR3 has 14 amino acids. Sequenced material: PBMCs. The clonotype was recovered from a girl aged 2 to 9 in good health and CMV-seronegative. The gene calls are TRBV6-1 and TRBJ2-7; D uncertain. The CDR3 region is CASSARVPPYEQYF. In DNA, the CDR3 is TGTGCCAGCAGTGCACGGGTCCCACCCTACGAGCAGTACTTC.